The clone carrying this T cell receptor beta chain has at least ten counts. What it binds is not known. Trimming shortened V by 3 bases and J by 1 base, and 16 bases separated the two germline ends. CDR3 length: 18 amino acids. Germline-derived CDR1 and CDR2 are SNHLY and FYNNEI. Time point defined: newly diagnosed GD, antithyroid drugs for less than 3 months. With RNA extracted from PBMCs as input, the TCR library was made. The authors built TCR beta libraries using iRepertoire HTBI primers and Arm-PCR of CDR3 regions. TCRdb re-called the multiplex PCR reads with MiXCR, one entry per CDR3 protein. Of some 320,000 distinct CDR3 sequences listed, more than 15% were seen once; the top ten hold about 40%. The sample belongs to a study of regulatory T cells in long-lasting Graves disease. Points from the study as a whole: Persistent disease favored TRBV28, TRBJ1-2 and TRBJ2-5.

The material was peripheral blood mononuclear cells (PBMCs), obtained at new diagnosis, from a patient treated with antithyroid drugs. V usage is TRBV2 and J usage is TRBJ2-6, with D perhaps being TRBD1 or TRBD2 (5 bases each). The sequence was obtained from a female donor with Graves disease. The CDR3 nucleotides are TGTGCCAGCAGTGAGGGGGACCCCGGCGGGTCTGGGGCCAACGTCCTGACTTTC. Encoded protein: CASSEGDPGGSGANVLTF.